This TCR beta chain was identified during a study of T cell changes during pregnancy in multiple sclerosis (dated by TCRdb to between 2018 and 2021). For the study in its entirety: Changes in the T cell repertoire over the course of pregnancy were examined in this study in women with multiple sclerosis.

Library preparation was by the immunoSEQ multiplex PCR assay. TCRdb holds this immuneACCESS table with in-frame rearrangements only. Some clones are missing; in checked studies, unresolved V genes explain under half, and the rest has no known cause. In all, the sample holds around 60,000 clones, and around 90% of those were seen once. The ten largest clones add up to roughly 1.4% of the sample. As for this clone: The antigen it binds to is not known. No per-base quality is available; no much larger clone lies one base away.

Specimen: peripheral blood, collected in the second trimester of pregnancy. The receptor's source is a female donor with multiple sclerosis, enrolled in a pregnancy study.

The nucleotide sequence reads as follows: TGTGCCAGCAGCCCCTTCAGGGAAATTAATGAAAAACTGTTTTTT. Translated, it reads CASSPFREINEKLFF. Recombination joined TRBV21-1 with TRBJ1-4; the tabulated D call, TRBD1, remains unverified against the DNA. TRBV21-1 constitutes a pseudogene. The CDR3, cysteine through phenylalanine, is 15 amino acids long. Only the CDR3 portion is preserved as DNA: 45 bases, with reading frame beginning at the first base.